The 18 T cell receptor beta chains in this list originate from one sample, sequenced in a study of T cells after yellow fever vaccination (dated by TCRdb to the late 2010s). Library creation used 5' RACE. The sequencer was an Illumina HiSeq 2500. Using fastp trimming at Q25 and MiXCR clonotype assembly, TCRdb reanalyzed the public sequencing data and kept in-frame beta chains. Rows merge per CDR3 protein into single entries with the most common DNA and genes. Across this sample there are roughly 110,000 distinct CDR3 sequences, with 8.4% seen only once. About 25% of the sample is in the top ten clones. The sample's treatment or condition label is to be understood as: live attenuated yellow fever vaccine strain. The input for sequencing was CD8+ T cells sorted from PBMCs, taken 45 days after the yellow fever booster vaccination. Receptors were obtained from a man in his thirties or forties who received the YFV17D yellow fever vaccine.

The J gene is TRBJ2-7, the V gene TRBV20-1; weak D call: TRBD2 (6 bases). CDR1 is DFQATT, CDR2 SNEGSKA, per germline (reference sequence). The CDR3 totals 15 residues. V was pared by 0 bases and J by 3 bases, with 15 bases between. CDR3 nucleotide sequence: TGCAGTGCTAGAGATCTACGGGAGCCCAACTACGAGCAGTACTTC. This translates into CSARDLREPNYEQYF.

This clonotype appeared many times. The chain carries TRBV6-2 or TRBV6-3 and TRBJ2-2; no reliable D call. This CDR3 has 11 amino acids. Germline CDR1 is MNHEY and CDR2 is SVGEGT. With 6 bases removed from V and 7 bases from J, the gap between germline ends came to 6 bases. CDR3 DNA sequence: TGTGCCAGCAGGACAAACGGGGAGCTGTTTTTT. The encoded protein is CASRTNGELFF.

Ten or more counts support this clonotype. V usage is TRBV12-3 or TRBV12-4 and J usage is TRBJ2-1; 9 bases line up with TRBD1. This CDR3 region has 14 residues. Trimming at V came to 5 bases and at J to 9 bases, leaving 8 bases not matched to a gene. The CDR3: CASSPPGQGSEQFF. Here the CDR3 DNA reads TGTGCCAGCAGTCCTCCGGGACAGGGTTCTGAGCAGTTCTTC.

The chain recombines TRBV20-1 with TRBJ2-7, with 7 positions matching TRBD1. Per germline, CDR1 DFQATT and CDR2 SNEGSKA (reference sequence). V gave up 0 bases and J gave up 2 bases; unmatched junction bases: 16. The CDR3 sequence is 18 residues long. The CDR3 DNA is TGCAGTGCTAGAGATCGGACACAGGGGATCGGTCCTGCCTACGAGCAGTACTTC. The encoded protein is CSARDRTQGIGPAYEQYF.

This clonotype was observed at least ten times. CDR3 coding DNA: TGCGCCAGCAGCCGAGTAACCGGGACTAGCGGGGGGAATGAGCAGTTCTTC. This gives the protein CASSRVTGTSGGNEQFF. This chain joins TRBV4-3 and TRBJ2-1, with 15 bases lining up with TRBD2. Germline values: CDR1 LGHNA, CDR2 YSLEER. The CDR3 is made up of 17 amino acids. V shed 4 bases, J shed 7 bases, and the junction held 8 bases outside the gene matches.

This clonotype was seen repeatedly, ten times or more. J is TRBJ2-1 and V is TRBV29-1; 10 nucleotides match TRBD2. J was trimmed by 3 bases and V by 7 bases; bases with no gene match: 3. The length of the CDR3 is 13 residues. Germline loops: CDR1 SQVTM, CDR2 ANQGSEA. CDR3 nucleotide sequence: TGCAGCGCTACTAGCGGGGACTACAATGAGCAGTTCTTC. It specifies CSATSGDYNEQFF.

This clonotype appeared many times. The chain couples TRBV10-3 to TRBJ2-7; 8 bases line up with TRBD1. The CDR3 consists of 17 residues. Unmatched junction bases numbered 10, after V lost 3 bases and J lost 0 bases. Per the germline V gene, CDR1 is ENHRY and CDR2 is SYGVKD. Written as DNA, the CDR3 is TGTGCCATCAGTGAAATCCTGGACAGGGCCAGCTCCTACGAGCAGTACTTC. Translating it yields CAISEILDRASSYEQYF.

V usage is TRBV18 and J usage is TRBJ2-5; 9 bases map to TRBD2. Germline V lookup: CDR1 KGHSH, CDR2 LQKENI. V lost 3 bases and J lost 2; bases outside the gene matches: 7. The CDR3 consists of 16 residues. The CDR3 here is CASSPTTSGTQETQYF. The CDR3 nucleotides read TGTGCCAGCTCACCGACGACTAGCGGAACTCAAGAGACCCAGTACTTC.

This clonotype showed up just a few times. The chain recombines TRBV9 with TRBJ2-1; 11 bases align to TRBD2. The J segment lost 4 bases and the V segment lost 3 bases, leaving 3 bases of the junction unmatched. The germline gives CDR1 SGDLS, CDR2 YYNGEE. The CDR3 spans 15 residues. CDR3 residues: CASSAGTSGYNEQFF. The DNA of the CDR3 is TGTGCCAGCAGCGCGGGGACTAGCGGATACAATGAGCAGTTCTTC.

A few counts support this clonotype. V gene TRBV15 combines with J gene TRBJ2-1; no clear D. The CDR3 totals 16 residues. The ends were cut back, 0 bases at V and 0 bases at J, with 9 bases in the middle. Looked up from germline, CDR1 is LNHNV and CDR2 is YYDKDF (reference sequence). The CDR3 DNA reads TGTGCCACCAGCAGAGATCAAGGCAGCTCCTACAATGAGCAGTTCTTC. Residues: CATSRDQGSSYNEQFF.

This chain connects TRBV5-1 to TRBJ2-2, with D possibly being TRBD1 (5 bases). The germline V gene encodes CDR1 SGHRS and CDR2 YFSETQ. The V and J ends lost 5 bases and 6 bases respectively, with 14 bases between them. There are 14 residues in the CDR3. The CDR3 sequence: CASSYLGASGELFF. Here the CDR3 DNA reads TGCGCCAGCAGTTATCTTGGGGCCTCCGGGGAGCTGTTTTTT.

Comments on this clonotype: A much larger clone differs from this one at a single base, so this may be a read error. V usage is TRBV20-1 and J usage is TRBJ2-5; no definite D call. The CDR3 contains 14 residues. Trimming removed 6 bases from V and 3 bases from J, with 17 bases in between. Looked up from germline, CDR1 is DFQATT and CDR2 is SNEGSKA (reference sequence). CDR3 bases: TGCAGTGCCGAAGATTTCGACATTAAAGAGACCCAGTACTTC. As protein: CSAEDFDIKETQYF.

This clonotype was counted ten times or more. This chain connects TRBV29-1 to TRBJ2-2, with D unclear. CDR3 length: 12 residues. The germline V gene has CDR1 SQVTM and CDR2 ANQGSEA. The V end was cut by 2 bases, the J end by 4 bases, with 5 bases between. CDR3 sequence: CSVETPTGELFF. The CDR3 nucleotides are TGCAGCGTTGAAACCCCCACCGGGGAGCTGTTTTTT.

This clonotype was observed a few times. This chain connects TRBV7-7 to TRBJ2-5; TRBD1 matches 7 bases. The V and J ends lost 11 bases and 5 bases, in that order; junction bases with no gene match: 8. Germline loops: CDR1 SSHAT, CDR2 FNYEAQ (reference sequence). This CDR3 is 12 amino acids long. The CDR3 DNA reads TGTGCCCTAGGGGGCGCGTGGGAGACCCAGTACTTC. Its translation: CALGGAWETQYF.

This chain connects TRBV7-9 to TRBJ2-1, with a tentative D call TRBD1 (6 bases). This CDR3 contains 16 residues. The V end was cut by 6 bases, the J end by 6 bases, with 21 bases between. The germline CDR1 and CDR2 sequences are SEHNR and FQNEAQ (reference sequence). CDR3 in amino acids: CASRRIPDRQVNEQFF. In DNA form, the CDR3 reads TGTGCCAGCAGGAGAATTCCTGACAGGCAGGTCAATGAGCAGTTCTTC. The variable domain in full, with the rest retrieved from reference TRBV7-9 and TRBJ2-1, is DTGVSQNPRHKITKRGQNVTFRCDPISEHNRLYWYRQTLGQGPEFLTYFQNEAQLEKSRLLSDRFSAERPKGSFSTLEIQRTEQGDSAMYLCASRRIPDRQVNEQFFGPGTRLTVL.

At least ten counts were recorded for this clonotype. The V call is TRBV20-1, the J call TRBJ2-1; TRBD1 might be the D (5 bases). The CDR3 loop spans 13 amino acids. Trimming pared 6 bases from V and 8 bases from J, leaving 17 bases between. CDR1 and CDR2 from the germline V gene are DFQATT and SNEGSKA (reference sequence). The CDR3: CSARTQDIYEQFF. DNA of the CDR3: TGCAGTGCGAGAACACAGGATATCTATGAGCAGTTCTTC.

This clonotype was seen repeatedly, ten times or more. The rearrangement joins TRBV27 to TRBJ2-3; D unclear. V dropped 10 bases and J dropped 0 bases, with 11 bases sitting between them. This CDR3 is built from 13 residues. Germline lookup yields CDR1 MNHEY and CDR2 SMNVEV (reference sequence). The CDR3: CATKSTSTDTQYF. CDR3 coding DNA: TGTGCCACAAAATCCACTAGCACAGATACGCAGTATTTT.

This clonotype was seen many times. V is TRBV6-2 or TRBV6-3 and J is TRBJ2-1; D is uncertain. Germline V lookup: CDR1 MNHEY, CDR2 SVGEGT. The CDR3 length is 12 residues. V lost 7 bases, J lost 8 bases, and 12 bases lay in between. DNA of the CDR3: TGTGCCAGCACCAATAGGCTCGATGAGCAGTTCTTC. Protein sequence: CASTNRLDEQFF.